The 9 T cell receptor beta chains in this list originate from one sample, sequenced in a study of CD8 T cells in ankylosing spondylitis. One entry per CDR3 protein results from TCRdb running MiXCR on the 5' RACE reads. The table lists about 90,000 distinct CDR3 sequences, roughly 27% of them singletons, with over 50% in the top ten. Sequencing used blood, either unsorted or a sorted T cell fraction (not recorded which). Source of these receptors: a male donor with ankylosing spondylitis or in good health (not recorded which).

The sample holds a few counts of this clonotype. The CDR3, as DNA: TGTGCCAGCAGCTTAGCACTAGCGGGAGTTGATGAGCAGTTCTTC. Amino acids: CASSLALAGVDEQFF. The chain uses TRBV7-9 and TRBJ2-1, with 11 bases aligning to TRBD2. With V trimmed by 0 bases and J by 8 bases, 3 bases remained unmatched. CDR1 is SEHNR and CDR2 is FQNEAQ in the germline V gene (reference sequence). CDR3 length: 15 residues. Variable domain in full (rest from reference TRBV7-9 and TRBJ2-1): DTGVSQNPRHKITKRGQNVTFRCDPISEHNRLYWYRQTLGQGPEFLTYFQNEAQLEKSRLLSDRFSAERPKGSFSTLEIQRTEQGDSAMYLCASSLALAGVDEQFFGPGTRLTVL.

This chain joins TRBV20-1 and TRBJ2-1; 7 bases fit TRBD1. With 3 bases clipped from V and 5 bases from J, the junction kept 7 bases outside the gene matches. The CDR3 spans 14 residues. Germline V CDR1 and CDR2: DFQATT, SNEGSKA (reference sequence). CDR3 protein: CSASLTGTDNEQFF. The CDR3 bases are TGCAGTGCTAGTTTGACAGGGACGGACAATGAGCAGTTCTTC.

CDR3 in amino acids: CASSLDFPDNEQFF. CDR3 coding DNA: TGCGCCAGCTCCCTGGACTTCCCCGACAATGAGCAGTTCTTC. This sequence joins TRBV5-1 and TRBJ2-1; D perhaps matches TRBD2 (5 bases). V shed 7 bases and J shed 5 bases, with 16 bases lying between them. Germline CDR1 is SGHRS and CDR2 is YFSETQ. This CDR3 contains 14 residues. The full variable domain, rest sourced from reference TRBV5-1 and TRBJ2-1, is KAGVTQTPRYLIKTRGQQVTLSCSPISGHRSVSWYQQTPGQGLQFLFEYFSETQRNKGNFPGRFSGRQFSNSRSEMNVSTLELGDSALYLCASSLDFPDNEQFFGPGTRLTVL.

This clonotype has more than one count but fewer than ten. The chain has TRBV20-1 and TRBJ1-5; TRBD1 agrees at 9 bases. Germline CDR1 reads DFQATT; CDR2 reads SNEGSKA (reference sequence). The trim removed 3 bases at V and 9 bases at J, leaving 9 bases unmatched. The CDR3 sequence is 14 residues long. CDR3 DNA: TGCAGTGCTAGTAGGACAGGGGAGGGATGGCCCCAGCATTTT. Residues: CSASRTGEGWPQHF.

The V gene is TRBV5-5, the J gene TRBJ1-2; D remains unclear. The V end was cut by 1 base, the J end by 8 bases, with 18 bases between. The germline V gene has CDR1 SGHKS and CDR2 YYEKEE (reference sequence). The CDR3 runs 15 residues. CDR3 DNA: TGTGCCAGCAGCTTGTTATGGCAGGAGGGTGTCGGCTACACCTTC. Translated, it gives CASSLLWQEGVGYTF.

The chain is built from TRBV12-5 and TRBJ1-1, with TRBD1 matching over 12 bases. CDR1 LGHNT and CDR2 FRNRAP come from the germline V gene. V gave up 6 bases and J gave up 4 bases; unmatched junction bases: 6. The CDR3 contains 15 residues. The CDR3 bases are TGTGCTAGTGGCCCCGGGACAGGGGGCTTCACTGAAGCTTTCTTT. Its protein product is CASGPGTGGFTEAFF.

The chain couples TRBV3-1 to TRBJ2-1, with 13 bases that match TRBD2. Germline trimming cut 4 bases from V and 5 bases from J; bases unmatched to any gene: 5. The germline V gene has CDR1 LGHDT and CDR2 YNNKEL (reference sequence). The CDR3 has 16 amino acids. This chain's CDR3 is CASSRGLAGVDNEQFF. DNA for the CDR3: TGTGCCAGCAGCCGAGGACTAGCGGGAGTGGACAATGAGCAGTTCTTC.

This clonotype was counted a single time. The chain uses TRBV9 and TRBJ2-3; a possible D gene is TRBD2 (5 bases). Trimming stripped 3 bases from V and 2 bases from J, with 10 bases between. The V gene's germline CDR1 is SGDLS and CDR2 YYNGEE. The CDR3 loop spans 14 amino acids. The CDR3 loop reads CASSARGDTDTQYF. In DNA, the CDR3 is TGTGCCAGCAGCGCCCGGGGAGACACAGATACGCAGTATTTT.

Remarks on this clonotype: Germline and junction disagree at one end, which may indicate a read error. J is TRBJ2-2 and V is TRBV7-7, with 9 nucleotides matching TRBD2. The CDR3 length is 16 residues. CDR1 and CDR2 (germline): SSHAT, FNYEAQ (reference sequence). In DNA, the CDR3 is TGTGCTAGCAGCTTAGGTAGCGGGAGCGGCACCGGGGAGCTGTTTTTT. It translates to CASSLGSGSGTGELFF.